This T cell receptor beta chain is from a study of blood T cell repertoires in COVID-19. Study-level background: Sources were T cells, B-cell-depleted T cells, or PBMCs; the material itself was cDNA or gDNA.

Per the original data handling: Estimates of nucleated cell counts were drawn from the amplification of reference gene primers. Some clones are missing from TCRdb's copy, which holds only in-frame ones; the method was immunoSEQ multiplex PCR. The V and J calls and clone size were taken over from that table, and D and trimming were inferred from the DNA. Among roughly 86,000 clones listed, approximately 86% were seen once. Seattle researchers signed up patients amid active infection and tracked them longitudinally. This TCR was recovered from a woman aged 80 or over with COVID-19, enrolled during active disease. Source material: peripheral blood.

The CDR3 region is CAWSPGGSRETQYF. CDR3 sequence (DNA): TGTGCCTGGAGTCCCGGGGGGTCTCGAGAGACCCAGTACTTC. The gene calls are TRBV30 and TRBJ2-5; 7 nucleotides line up with TRBD2. The germline V gene encodes CDR1 GTSNPN and CDR2 SVGIG (reference sequence). With 2 bases clipped from V and 4 bases from J, the junction kept 7 bases outside the gene matches. This CDR3 comprises 14 residues.